These T cell receptor beta chains were read from a single sample in a study of vaccination and CD4 T cells after COVID-19. TCRdb re-called the PCR reads through MiXCR, storing one row per CDR3 protein. The sample yields over 7,000 distinct CDR3 sequences, 58% seen once. These receptors lack a known antigen. The source material was CD4+ T cells from blood, cultured in vitro. These receptors were collected from a human donor who had recovered from COVID-19. CDR3s include the opening cysteine and the closing phenylalanine or tryptophan. The D gene is left open where the match is weak. Clone size is given for some rows only: seen once, a few or many times, or a class if the clone is expanded.

TRBV20-1,NA,TRBJ1-5,NA,TGCAGTGGGGCCGGGGGTGGTCAGCCCCAGCATTTT,CSGAGGGQPQHF
TRBV20-1,NA,TRBJ1-4,NA,TGCAGTGCCTCTGGGGTGCGAGGAACTAATGAAAAACTGTTTTTT,CSASGVRGTNEKLFF
TRBV7-2,once,TRBJ2-2,NA,TGTGCCTGCAGCCCCGGCCCGACTAGTACCGGGGAGCTGTTTTTT,CACSPGPTSTGELFF
TRBV20-1,NA,TRBJ2-3,NA,TGCAGTGCTAGAGATCTCAGCGGTCGATATACGCAGTATTTT,CSARDLSGRYTQYF
TRBV29-1,NA,TRBJ2-3,NA,TGCAGCGTTGTTGGAGGGGGCGGCCTCGATACGCAGTATTTT,CSVVGGGGLDTQYF
TRBV10-3,NA,TRBJ1-2,NA,TGTGCCATTCAACAGGAGCTTAACTATGGCTACACCTTC,CAIQQELNYGYTF
TRBV6-1,few,TRBJ2-5,TRBD1,TGTGCCAGCAGTGTCAGCCTGACAGGGGGCCTTGGCGAGACCCAGTACTTC,CASSVSLTGGLGETQYF
TRBV11-3,NA,TRBJ1-1,NA,TGTGCCAGCAGCGCCTCCGGGACGGGGAACACTGAAGCTTTCTTT,CASSASGTGNTEAFF
TRBV2,NA,TRBJ2-7,NA,TGTGCCAGCAGTGGGAACAGGGCAGTCGAGCAGTACTTC,CASSGNRAVEQYF
TRBV6-2/TRBV6-3,NA,TRBJ2-1,TRBD2,TGTGCCAGCAGTTACGCGGGGGGGCGCGTTTCCAATGAGCAGTTCTTC,CASSYAGGRVSNEQFF
TRBV19,NA,TRBJ1-2,NA,TGTGCCAGTAGTATAGTCGGGGGCCATTCCAAAACCTATGGCTACACCTTC,CASSIVGGHSKTYGYTF
TRBV7-3,NA,TRBJ2-3,NA,TGTGCCAGCGGGATGGCGGGCCGGGCAGATACGCAGTATTTT,CASGMAGRADTQYF
TRBV25-1,NA,TRBJ2-1,NA,TGTGCCAGCAGTGAATACAGGAATTACTACAATGAGCAGTTCTTC,CASSEYRNYYNEQFF
TRBV7-8,NA,TRBJ1-2,TRBD1,TGTGCCAGCAGCTCAAGGACAGGGGACCGTGGCTACACCTTC,CASSSRTGDRGYTF
TRBV10-3,few,TRBJ2-1,TRBD2,TGTGCCATCAGTCCTGGACTAGCGGGGACCAATGAGCAGTTCTTC,CAISPGLAGTNEQFF
TRBV7-9,few,TRBJ1-2,NA,TGTGCCACGATGGCCGGAGACTATGGCTACACCTTC,CATMAGDYGYTF
TRBV20-1,NA,TRBJ2-1,TRBD2,TGCAGTGCTAGAGTGGCGGGAGGGAATGAGCAGTTCTTC,CSARVAGGNEQFF
TRBV7-2,medium-sized,TRBJ1-2,TRBD1,TGTGCCAGCAGCCACTACCTGACAGGGGACGATGGCTACACCTTC,CASSHYLTGDDGYTF
TRBV20-1,few,TRBJ1-6,NA,TGCAGTGCCCCCAGAGGTAGACAGGCCCTGGCTGGGTCACCCCTCCACTTT,CSAPRGRQALAGSPLHF
TRBV7-3,NA,TRBJ2-1,NA,TGTGCCAGCAGCTCACAGGGACCCCTCAGCAATGAGCAGTTCTTC,CASSSQGPLSNEQFF
TRBV6-1,NA,TRBJ1-2,TRBD1,TGTGCCAGCAGTCTCCTAGGGGGCGAGGGTGGCTACACCTTC,CASSLLGGEGGYTF
TRBV27,NA,TRBJ2-3,NA,TGTGCCAGCAGTCCCTACAACACAGATACGCAGTATTTT,CASSPYNTDTQYF
TRBV20-1,medium-sized,TRBJ2-5,TRBD2,TGCAGTGCTCCTAGCGGGAGCCAAGAGACCCAGTACTTC,CSAPSGSQETQYF
TRBV6-5,NA,TRBJ2-7,NA,TGTGCCAGCAGTTACTCCGGACGGACCTACGAGCAGTACTTC,CASSYSGRTYEQYF
TRBV6-1,NA,TRBJ2-5,TRBD2,TGTGCCAGCAGTGGGGGGGGGGTTGGGACCCAGTACTTC,CASSGGGVGTQYF
TRBV2,NA,TRBJ1-6,NA,TGTGCCAGCAGCCGGACAGCCTATAATTCACCCCTCCACTTT,CASSRTAYNSPLHF
TRBV9,NA,TRBJ2-5,NA,TGTGCCAGCAGCGGGGGGAATAGGGAGACCCAGTACTTC,CASSGGNRETQYF
TRBV12-3/TRBV12-4,NA,TRBJ1-5,NA,TGTGCCAGCAGCCCGGGGGGTGGGGCTCGGCCCCAGCATTTT,CASSPGGGARPQHF
TRBV7-9,NA,TRBJ1-2,NA,TGTGCCAGCAGCCCTGGGGCAGGCTATGGCTACACCTTC,CASSPGAGYGYTF
TRBV7-2,NA,TRBJ1-5,NA,TGTGCCATCAGCTTCAGGGAAGGACAGCCCCAGCATTTT,CAISFREGQPQHF
TRBV19,NA,TRBJ1-5,TRBD1,TGTGCCAGTAACGACCCTGACAGGGGAAATCAGCCCCAGCATTTT,CASNDPDRGNQPQHF
TRBV20-1,NA,TRBJ2-1,NA,TGCAGTGCTAGAGACTCTCGGGCTGGAGGGAGCTCCTACAATGAGCAGTTCTTC,CSARDSRAGGSSYNEQFF
TRBV20-1,NA,TRBJ2-1,NA,TGCAGTGCTAGACGCGGGGAGGTGATCTTCGATGAGCAGTTCTTC,CSARRGEVIFDEQFF
TRBV6-5,few,TRBJ1-5,NA,TGTGCCAGCAGTTATATTGACCTTGGTCCCAATCAGCCCCAGCATTTT,CASSYIDLGPNQPQHF
TRBV7-2,NA,TRBJ1-2,NA,TGTGCCAGCAGCTGGCAACAGGATGGCTACACCTTC,CASSWQQDGYTF